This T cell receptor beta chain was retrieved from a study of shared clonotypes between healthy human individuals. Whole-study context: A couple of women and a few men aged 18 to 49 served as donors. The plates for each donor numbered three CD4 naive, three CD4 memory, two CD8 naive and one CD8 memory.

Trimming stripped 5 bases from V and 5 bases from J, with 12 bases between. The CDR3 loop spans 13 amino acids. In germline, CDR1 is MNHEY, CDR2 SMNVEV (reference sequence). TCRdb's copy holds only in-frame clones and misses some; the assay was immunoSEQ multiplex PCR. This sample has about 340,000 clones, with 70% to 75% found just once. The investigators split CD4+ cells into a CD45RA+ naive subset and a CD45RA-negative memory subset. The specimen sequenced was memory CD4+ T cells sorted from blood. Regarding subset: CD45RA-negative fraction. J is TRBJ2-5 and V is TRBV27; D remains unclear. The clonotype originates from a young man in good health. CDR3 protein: CASSTGSVETQYF. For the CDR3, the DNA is TGTGCCAGCAGTACCGGGTCCGTGGAGACCCAGTACTTC.